The 28 T cell receptor beta chains in this list originate from one sample, sequenced in a study of cytomegalovirus exposure and HLA in healthy donors. The PCR contained 60 Vbeta and 13 Jbeta primers. Measured with immunoSEQ multiplex PCR; TCRdb has only the in-frame clones, and not every one. This sample yields under 150,000 clones, of which nearly 80% are seen a single time; 3% belongs to the top ten. Sample: PBMCs. The source is a man between 40 and 49 years old in good health and CMV-seropositive.

CDR3 in DNA: TGTGCCAGCAGAGTAGGGACTAGCGGGACCTACGAGCAGTACTTC. This codes for CASRVGTSGTYEQYF. The J gene is TRBJ2-7, the V gene TRBV6-5; TRBD2 agrees at 13 bases. The CDR3 has 15 amino acids. Trimming cost V 6 bases and J 2 bases; bases outside gene matches: 4. Germline V gene data show CDR1 as MNHEY and CDR2 as SVGAGI.

The rearrangement joins TRBV27 to TRBJ2-1; D unclear. CDR1 MNHEY and CDR2 SMNVEV come from the germline V gene (reference sequence). The V gene lost 7 bases and the J gene lost 4 bases, with 29 bases spanning the gap. The length of the CDR3 is 19 residues. Here the CDR3 reads CASITLTPRVEPAYNEQFF. The CDR3, as DNA: TGTGCCAGCATAACCCTTACCCCCCGGGTTGAGCCCGCTTACAATGAGCAGTTCTTC.

The chain carries TRBV27 and TRBJ2-7, with a possible D match to TRBD1 (5 bases). Trimming stripped 5 bases from V and 7 bases from J, with 9 bases between. CDR1 and CDR2 (germline): MNHEY, SMNVEV (reference sequence). The CDR3 runs 11 residues. CDR3 region: CASSQAGEQYF. The DNA of the CDR3 is TGTGCCAGCAGTCAAGCAGGGGAGCAGTACTTC.

V is TRBV11-2 and J is TRBJ2-7; tentative D call: TRBD1 (5 bases). V lost 2 bases and J lost 4, with 12 bases in between. Germline CDR1 and CDR2: SGHAT and FQNNGV. The CDR3 contains 14 residues. Here the CDR3 reads CASSLMATGYEQYF. As DNA, the CDR3 is TGTGCCAGCAGCTTAATGGCCACAGGATACGAGCAGTACTTC. Complete variable domain (other parts from reference TRBV11-2 and TRBJ2-7): EAGVAQSPRYKIIEKRQSVAFWCNPISGHATLYWYQQILGQGPKLLIQFQNNGVVDDSQLPKDRFSAERLKGVDSTLKIQPAKLEDSAVYLCASSLMATGYEQYFGPGTRLTVT.

This clone was detected only a few times. The chain uses TRBV6-5 and TRBJ2-7, with D hard to call. Germline CDR1 and CDR2: MNHEY and SVGAGI. The CDR3 totals 15 residues. V was cut by 0 bases and J by 2 bases, with 11 bases left in between. CDR3 protein: CASSYSKNGAYEQYF. CDR3 DNA: TGTGCCAGCAGTTACTCGAAAAACGGAGCCTACGAGCAGTACTTC.

The rearrangement links TRBV18 to TRBJ2-3; a weak D match, TRBD2 (6 bases). The germline CDR1 and CDR2 sequences are KGHSH and LQKENI. V shed 5 bases and J shed 3 bases, with 24 bases lying between them. The CDR3 has 18 amino acids. CDR3 protein: CASSTSGLLQGLTDTQYF. CDR3 nucleotide sequence: TGTGCCAGCTCAACATCGGGACTGCTCCAGGGTTTGACAGATACGCAGTATTTT.

The J gene is TRBJ2-7, the V gene TRBV4-1, with a tentative D call TRBD2 (5 bases). The CDR3 is 15 residues long. Germline V CDR1 and CDR2: MGHRA, YSYEKL. V shed 0 bases and J shed 6 bases, with 15 bases lying between them. DNA for the CDR3: TGCGCCAGCAGCCAAGATCCGGACCGGAGCGGCGAGCAGTACTTC. The encoded protein is CASSQDPDRSGEQYF.

This clone was seen repeatedly, ten times or more. V gene TRBV7-3 combines with J gene TRBJ2-1; 9 bases match TRBD2. Trimming cost V 4 bases and J 1 base; bases outside gene matches: 5. Germline assignment: CDR1 SGHTA and CDR2 FQGTGA. CDR3 length: 16 residues. The CDR3 DNA reads TGTGCCAGCAGCTCCTTAGCGGGAGCTTCCTACAATGAGCAGTTCTTC. Protein product: CASSSLAGASYNEQFF.

This clone was seen a few times. The chain couples TRBV5-1 to TRBJ1-5; TRBD1 is a possible D gene (6 bases). V was shortened by 0 bases and J by 0 bases, with 10 bases between the two germline ends. CDR3 size: 16 residues. The germline V gene has CDR1 SGHRS and CDR2 YFSETQ. The CDR3 DNA sequence: TGCGCCAGCAGCTTGGATCCAGGGGCTAGCAATCAGCCCCAGCATTTT. The encoded protein is CASSLDPGASNQPQHF.

This CDR3 reads CATSRDSDQPQHF. The CDR3 bases are TGTGCCACCAGCAGAGATTCGGATCAGCCCCAGCATTTT. The V and J genes are TRBV15 and TRBJ1-5; no definite D call. There are 13 residues in the CDR3. Trimming removed 0 bases at V and 5 bases at J, with 5 bases between. Germline-derived CDR1 and CDR2 are LNHNV and YYDKDF (reference sequence).

V is TRBV19 and J is TRBJ1-2; D remains ambiguous. Germline V gene data show CDR1 as LNHDA and CDR2 as SQIVND (reference sequence). Between the trimmed V and J ends, which lost 6 bases and 4 bases, there was a span of 12 bases. This CDR3 has 13 residues. Here the CDR3 reads CASRTGTVYGYTF. The DNA for the CDR3 is TGTGCCAGTAGGACTGGCACCGTCTATGGCTACACCTTC.

This chain links TRBV28 with TRBJ2-1, with TRBD2 matching over 8 bases. The germline V gene encodes CDR1 MDHEN and CDR2 SYDVKM. The junction had 7 bases not matched to a gene; V was cut back by 6 bases and J by 0 bases. The CDR3 sequence is 16 residues long. The CDR3 reads CASSSTSAGSYNEQFF. In nucleotides, the CDR3 is TGTGCCAGCAGCTCGACTAGCGCAGGCTCCTACAATGAGCAGTTCTTC.

V is TRBV7-2 and J is TRBJ1-5; D gene ambiguous. The V gene's germline CDR1 is SGHTA and CDR2 FQGNSA. The CDR3 loop spans 14 amino acids. Trimming pared 5 bases from V and 0 bases from J, leaving 8 bases between. CDR3 sequence (DNA): TGTGCCAGCAGCATTAGACATAGCAATCAGCCCCAGCATTTT. This sequence encodes CASSIRHSNQPQHF.

The chain has TRBV5-6 and TRBJ1-3; maybe TRBD1 (5 bases). CDR1 and CDR2 from the germline V gene are SGHDT and YYEEEE. The CDR3 length is 15 residues. The germline V and J ends were trimmed by 0 bases and 2 bases, with 9 bases remaining between them. In DNA form, the CDR3 reads TGTGCCAGCAGCTTGGAACAGGATGCTGGAAACACCATATATTTT. It is translated as CASSLEQDAGNTIYF.

The chain recombines TRBV4-1 with TRBJ2-5, with 7 bases matching TRBD2. CDR1 is MGHRA and CDR2 is YSYEKL in the germline V gene. CDR3 length: 19 residues. After removal of 0 bases from V and 5 bases from J, the junction contained 18 bases not matched to a gene. In DNA, the CDR3 is TGCGCCAGCAGCCAAGATGGGAGGGTAGGGAGCGGGGCCCAGGAGACCCAGTACTTC. Encoded protein: CASSQDGRVGSGAQETQYF.

This clone has more than one count but fewer than ten. The gene calls are TRBV7-3 and TRBJ2-3, with 9 bases aligning to TRBD2. With V trimmed by 5 bases and J by 4 bases, 10 bases remained unmatched. The CDR3 sequence is 16 residues long. Germline loops: CDR1 SGHTA, CDR2 FQGTGA. The CDR3 DNA is TGTGCCAGCAGCCAACAGGCGGGAGGGCTGGCAGATACGCAGTATTTT. It encodes CASSQQAGGLADTQYF. Based on the CDR3 plus reference TRBV7-3 and TRBJ2-3, the full variable domain is GAGVSQTPSNKVTEKGKYVELRCDPISGHTALYWYRQSLGQGPEFLIYFQGTGAADDSGLPNDRFFAVRPEGSVSTLKIQRTERGDSAVYLCASSQQAGGLADTQYFGPGTRLTVL.

V is TRBV5-4 and J is TRBJ2-3; 14 bases match TRBD2. There are 16 residues in the CDR3. The V gene end was trimmed by 2 bases and the J gene end by 4 bases; junction bases not matched to a gene: 3. CDR1 is SGHNT and CDR2 is YYREEE in the germline V gene (reference sequence). CDR3 DNA: TGTGCCAGCAGCTTCGGGACTAGCGGGAGTGCAGATACGCAGTATTTT. Its translation is CASSFGTSGSADTQYF.

The chain carries TRBV7-8 and TRBJ2-3; no reliable D call. The CDR3 is made up of 17 amino acids. V was cut by 0 bases and J by 2 bases, with 15 bases left in between. Germline loops: CDR1 SGHVS, CDR2 FQNEAQ. This chain's CDR3 is CASSLAEARGVTDTQYF. The CDR3 nucleotides are TGTGCCAGCAGCTTAGCGGAAGCGCGAGGAGTCACAGATACGCAGTATTTT.

The rearrangement joins TRBV28 to TRBJ2-4, with 8 bases lining up with TRBD2. CDR3 length: 15 amino acids. The trim removed 6 bases at V and 8 bases at J, leaving 12 bases unmatched. Germline loops: CDR1 MDHEN, CDR2 SYDVKM. The CDR3 DNA is TGTGCCAGCAGCCAGGACGGGACTAGGGTGTACATTCAGTACTTC. This gives the protein CASSQDGTRVYIQYF. Filled out from reference TRBV28 and TRBJ2-4, the complete variable domain reads DVKVTQSSRYLVKRTGEKVFLECVQDMDHENMFWYRQDPGLGLRLIYFSYDVKMKEKGDIPEGYSVSREKKERFSLILESASTNQTSMYLCASSQDGTRVYIQYFGAGTRLSVL.

V and J are TRBV5-1 and TRBJ1-2; tentatively, D is TRBD1 (5 bases). This CDR3 has 14 amino acids. Trimming took 0 bases from V and 1 from J, leaving 7 bases between them. Germline V gene sequence: CDR1 SGHRS, CDR2 YFSETQ. The CDR3 is CASSLAGGNYGYTF. The CDR3 DNA reads TGCGCCAGCAGCTTGGCCGGGGGTAACTATGGCTACACCTTC.

The genes are TRBV7-2 and TRBJ2-1; no definite D call. The V end was cut by 0 bases, the J end by 7 bases, with 10 bases between. This CDR3 comprises 14 residues. Germline CDR1 SGHTA, CDR2 FQGNSA. CDR3 amino acids: CASSLAASQNEQFF. The DNA for the CDR3 is TGTGCCAGCAGCTTAGCTGCTAGTCAAAATGAGCAGTTCTTC.

The table lists this clone with a count of one. V and J are TRBV13 and TRBJ2-7; 7 bases are a match to TRBD1. V was clipped by 5 bases and J by 4 bases; unmatched bases: 8. There are 14 residues in the CDR3. Germline assignment: CDR1 PRHDT and CDR2 FYEKMQ (reference sequence). CDR3 sequence: CASSPGDSQYEQYF. The CDR3 coding sequence is TGTGCCAGCAGCCCTGGGGACAGTCAATACGAGCAGTACTTC.

V gene TRBV30 combines with J gene TRBJ2-3, with TRBD2 matching over 9 bases. Losses at the gene ends were 5 bases for V and 6 bases for J; bases not matched to a gene: 15. This CDR3 comprises 16 residues. CDR1 and CDR2 (germline): GTSNPN, SVGIG (reference sequence). The CDR3 here is CAWDLWASGIQDTQYF. The CDR3 DNA reads TGTGCCTGGGATTTATGGGCTAGCGGGATCCAGGATACGCAGTATTTT.

In DNA, the CDR3 is TGTGCCATCAAACGGGGGAGAGACGGGTACGAGCAGTACTTC. This sequence encodes CAIKRGRDGYEQYF. This chain joins TRBV10-3 and TRBJ2-7, with D possibly matching TRBD2 (6 bases). The CDR3 runs 14 residues. The germline V gene encodes CDR1 ENHRY and CDR2 SYGVKD. V was cut by 7 bases and J by 4 bases, with 17 bases left in between.

V gene TRBV5-4 combines with J gene TRBJ2-2; the match to TRBD2 covers 10 bases. V was pared by 4 bases and J by 5 bases, with 8 bases of the junction left unmatched. The length of the CDR3 is 16 residues. CDR1 SGHNT and CDR2 YYREEE come from the germline V gene (reference sequence). In DNA, the CDR3 is TGTGCCAGCAGCCCGGGACTAGCGAGGGTAACCGGGGAGCTGTTTTTT. Its translation: CASSPGLARVTGELFF.

V is TRBV5-1 and J is TRBJ2-1; 8 bases line up with TRBD2. The CDR3 is 16 residues long. Germline lookup yields CDR1 SGHRS and CDR2 YFSETQ. With 0 bases clipped from V and 6 bases from J, the junction kept 8 bases outside the gene matches. CDR3 protein: CASSLAGREDTNEQFF. The CDR3 DNA follows: TGCGCCAGCAGCTTGGCGGGGCGGGAGGATACCAATGAGCAGTTCTTC.

This clone was observed once. The chain uses TRBV19 and TRBJ1-1; possible D gene TRBD1, 6 bases. V gave up 3 bases and J gave up 1 base, with 9 bases separating them. CDR1 and CDR2 from the germline V gene are LNHDA and SQIVND (reference sequence). The CDR3 is 14 residues long. The DNA of the CDR3 is TGTGCCAGTAGTATGTGGACAGCGAACACTGAAGCTTTCTTT. Protein product: CASSMWTANTEAFF.

This chain links TRBV6-5 with TRBJ2-7, with D maybe TRBD1 (5 bases). V dropped 4 bases and J dropped 0 bases, with 13 bases sitting between them. The CDR3 consists of 15 residues. Looked up from germline, CDR1 is MNHEY and CDR2 is SVGAGI. CDR3: CASSSQGAHSYEQYF. CDR3 bases: TGTGCCAGCAGTTCTCAAGGGGCGCACTCCTACGAGCAGTACTTC.